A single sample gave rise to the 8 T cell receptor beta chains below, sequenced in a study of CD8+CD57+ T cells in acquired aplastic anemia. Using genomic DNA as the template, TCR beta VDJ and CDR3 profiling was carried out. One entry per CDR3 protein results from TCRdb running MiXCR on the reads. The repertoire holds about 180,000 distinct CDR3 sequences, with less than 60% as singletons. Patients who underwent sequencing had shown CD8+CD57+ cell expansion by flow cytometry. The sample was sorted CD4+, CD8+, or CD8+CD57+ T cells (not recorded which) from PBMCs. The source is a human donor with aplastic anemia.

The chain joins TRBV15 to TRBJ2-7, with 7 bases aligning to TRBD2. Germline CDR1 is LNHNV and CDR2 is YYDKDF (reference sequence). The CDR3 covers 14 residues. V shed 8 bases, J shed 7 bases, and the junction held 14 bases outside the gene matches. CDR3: CATSWPAGSGEQYF. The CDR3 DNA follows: TGTGCCACCTCCTGGCCAGCGGGGTCCGGGGAGCAGTACTTC.

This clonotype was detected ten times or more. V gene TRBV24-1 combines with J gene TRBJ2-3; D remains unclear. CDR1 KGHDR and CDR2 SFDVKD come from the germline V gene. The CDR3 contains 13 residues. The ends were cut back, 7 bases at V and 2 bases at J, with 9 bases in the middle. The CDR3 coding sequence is TGTGCCACCAGAGGACGGTTCACAGATACGCAGTATTTT. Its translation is CATRGRFTDTQYF.

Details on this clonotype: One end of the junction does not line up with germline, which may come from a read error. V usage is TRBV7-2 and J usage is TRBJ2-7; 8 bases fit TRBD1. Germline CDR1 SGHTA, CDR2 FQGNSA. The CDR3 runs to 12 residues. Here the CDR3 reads CASSLAGQGSVF. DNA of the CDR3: TGTGCCAGCAGCTTAGCTGGACAGGGCTCAGTCTTC.

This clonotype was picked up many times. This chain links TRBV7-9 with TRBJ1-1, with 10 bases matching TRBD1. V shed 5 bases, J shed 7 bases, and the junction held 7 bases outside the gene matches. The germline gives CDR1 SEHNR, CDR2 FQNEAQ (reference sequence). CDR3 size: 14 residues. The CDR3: CASSKTGGVDEAFF. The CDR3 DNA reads TGTGCCAGCAGCAAGACAGGGGGCGTGGATGAAGCTTTCTTT.

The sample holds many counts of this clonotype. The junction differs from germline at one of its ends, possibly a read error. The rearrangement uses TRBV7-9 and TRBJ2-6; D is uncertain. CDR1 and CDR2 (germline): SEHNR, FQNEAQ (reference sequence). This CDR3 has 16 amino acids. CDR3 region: CASGFLGSSGANVLTF. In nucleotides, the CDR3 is TGTGCCAGCGGCTTCTTGGGCAGCTCTGGGGCCAACGTCCTGACTTTC.

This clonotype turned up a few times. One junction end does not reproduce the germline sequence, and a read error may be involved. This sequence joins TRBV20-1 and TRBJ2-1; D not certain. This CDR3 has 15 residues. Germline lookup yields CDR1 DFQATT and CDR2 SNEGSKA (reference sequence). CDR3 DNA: TGCAGTGCTAGTTATGCCCGAAGCTCCTACAGTGAGCAGTTCTTC. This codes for CSASYARSSYSEQFF.

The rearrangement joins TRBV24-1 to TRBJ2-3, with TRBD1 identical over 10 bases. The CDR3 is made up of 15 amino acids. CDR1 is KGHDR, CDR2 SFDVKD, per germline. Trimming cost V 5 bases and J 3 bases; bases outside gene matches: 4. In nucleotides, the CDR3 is TGTGCCACCAGTGCTGACAGGGGGCCGACAGATACGCAGTATTTT. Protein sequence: CATSADRGPTDTQYF.

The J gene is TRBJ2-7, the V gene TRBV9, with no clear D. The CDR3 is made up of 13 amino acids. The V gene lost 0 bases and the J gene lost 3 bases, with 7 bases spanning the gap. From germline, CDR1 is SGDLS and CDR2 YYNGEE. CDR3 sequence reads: CASSVALGYEQYF. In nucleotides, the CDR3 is TGTGCCAGCAGCGTAGCTCTAGGCTACGAGCAGTACTTC.